This T cell receptor beta chain was captured by sequencing in a study of control samples from healthy donors and cancer patients. Of note for this clone: Other DNA sequences in this specimen translate into the identical CDR3.

CDR3 length: 13 residues. Deletions cut 3 bases from V and 4 bases from J, with 7 bases between. The protocol was immunoSEQ multiplex PCR, while the TCRdb copy is restricted to in-frame clones and leaves out a portion. The sample comprises 150,000 to 200,000 clones, 90% to 95% of which are singletons, and 1.4% rests with the top ten. This chain uses TRBV12-3 or TRBV12-4 with TRBJ1-5; D is uncertain. The sample comprised blood. The sequence was collected from a man aged 25 to 40 in good health. Here the CDR3 DNA reads TGTGCCAGCAGTTTTAGAGGGAATCAGCCCCAGCATTTT. As protein: CASSFRGNQPQHF.